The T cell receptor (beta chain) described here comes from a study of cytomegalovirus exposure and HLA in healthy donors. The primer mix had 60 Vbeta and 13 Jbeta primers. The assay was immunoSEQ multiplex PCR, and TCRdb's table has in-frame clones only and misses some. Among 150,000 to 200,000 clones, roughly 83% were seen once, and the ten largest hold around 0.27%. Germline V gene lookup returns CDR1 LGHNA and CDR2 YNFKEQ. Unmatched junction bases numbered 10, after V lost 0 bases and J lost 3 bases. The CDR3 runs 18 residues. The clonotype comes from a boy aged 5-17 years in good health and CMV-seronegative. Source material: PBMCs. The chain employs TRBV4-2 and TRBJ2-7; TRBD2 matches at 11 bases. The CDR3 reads CASSQDLPLAGGFYEQYF. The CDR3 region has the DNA TGTGCCAGCAGCCAAGATCTCCCGCTAGCGGGAGGATTCTACGAGCAGTACTTC.